This T cell receptor beta chain was profiled in a study of T cell responses to AZD1222 COVID-19 vaccine. Produced via immunoSEQ multiplex PCR; TCRdb's table is partial and in-frame only. Of tens of thousands of clones listed, around nine tenths are singletons. Overall study results and limits: Within unmutated variant regions lay the reported targets of nearly half of spike-specific TCRs. Increased Spike-specific TCR breadth and depth were observed after two AZD1222 doses.

In the case of this clone: Its target is not known.

Germline-derived CDR1 and CDR2 are MNHEY and SVGAGI. Trimming pared 7 bases from V and 2 bases from J, leaving 12 bases between. CDR3 length: 14 residues. The V call is TRBV6-5, the J call TRBJ1-3, with D uncertain. Sequences were derived from peripheral blood, sampled 28 days after the second AZD1222 dose. The sequence was obtained from an adult who received the AZD1222 COVID-19 vaccine. CDR3 in DNA: TGTGCCAGCACGAAAGGGTTCACTGGAAACACCATATATTTT. Residues: CASTKGFTGNTIYF.